These T cell receptor beta chains were read from a single sample in a study of blood T cell repertoires in COVID-19. The protocol was immunoSEQ multiplex PCR, while the TCRdb copy is restricted to in-frame clones and leaves out a portion. Of over 250,000 clones in the sample, roughly 86% were seen once. The sample was peripheral blood. Receptors originate from a woman aged 50 to 60 with acute or convalescent COVID-19. Each CDR3 is given with its conserved first and last residue. Each record gives: V gene, clone size, D gene, J gene, CDR3 DNA, CDR3 protein. The D gene is left open where the match is weak. Clone size is not always given. Where it is, it says once, few, many or a class for expanded clones.

V: TRBV9; size: NA; D: NA; J: TRBJ1-1; DNA: TGTGCCAGCAGCGCCGGTGGGTCGGGGGGAAACACTGAAGCTTTCTTT; CDR3: CASSAGGSGGNTEAFF
V: TRBV5-1; size: NA; D: NA; J: TRBJ2-7; DNA: TGCGCCAGCAGCTCGACCTTGGGACGGGGACTGGGCGAGCAGTACTTC; CDR3: CASSSTLGRGLGEQYF
V: TRBV21-1; size: NA; D: NA; J: TRBJ2-7; DNA: TGTGCCAGCAGCAAACCCTGGCAGGGGCGGTACGAGCAGTACTTC; CDR3: CASSKPWQGRYEQYF
V: TRBV6-5; size: once; D: TRBD1; J: TRBJ1-2; DNA: TGTGCCAGCAGACTTGGACAGGGGGTCTATGGCTACACCTTC; CDR3: CASRLGQGVYGYTF
V: TRBV4-1; size: NA; D: NA; J: TRBJ2-7; DNA: TGCGCCAGCAGCCATGTGGGACTCGCCTACGAGCAGTACTTC; CDR3: CASSHVGLAYEQYF
V: TRBV5-1; size: NA; D: TRBD1; J: TRBJ2-7; DNA: TGCGCCAGCAGCCCTACTGGGACAGCGAAAAAGGGGCCCCGGATGATCTACGAGCAGTACTTC; CDR3: CASSPTGTAKKGPRMIYEQYF
V: TRBV4-3; size: few; D: NA; J: TRBJ1-4; DNA: TGCGCCAGCAGCCCCAGGGGTCCTAATGAAAAACTGTTTTTT; CDR3: CASSPRGPNEKLFF
V: TRBV7-2; size: NA; D: NA; J: TRBJ1-2; DNA: TGTGCCAGCAGCTTAGCGCGGAGGGACTATGGCTACACCTTC; CDR3: CASSLARRDYGYTF
V: TRBV29-1; size: NA; D: NA; J: TRBJ2-7; DNA: TGCAGCGTTCAGCCGGACAGCTCCTACGAGCAGTACTTC; CDR3: CSVQPDSSYEQYF
V: TRBV7-9; size: NA; D: TRBD2; J: TRBJ2-4; DNA: TGTGCCAGCAGCCCGGGAGGGGGATTAGCCAAAAACATTCAGTACTTC; CDR3: CASSPGGGLAKNIQYF
V: TRBV19; size: NA; D: NA; J: TRBJ2-4; DNA: TGTGCCAGTAGTCCGGACATCGCCAAAAACATTCAGTACTTC; CDR3: CASSPDIAKNIQYF
V: TRBV7-2; size: NA; D: NA; J: TRBJ2-7; DNA: TGTGCCAGCAGCCGGGACTCCGACGAGCAGTACTTC; CDR3: CASSRDSDEQYF
V: TRBV5-1; size: NA; D: NA; J: TRBJ1-2; DNA: TGCGCCAGCAGCCCTACAGGGTTCGACTATGGCTACACCTTC; CDR3: CASSPTGFDYGYTF
V: TRBV6-4; size: NA; D: NA; J: TRBJ2-1; DNA: TGTGCCAGCAGTGACTCGGCGGCAGGGTCAAAGAATGAGCAGTTCTTC; CDR3: CASSDSAAGSKNEQFF
V: TRBV27; size: NA; D: NA; J: TRBJ1-2; DNA: TGTGCCAGCAGTGGGTACCTAAGGGAGGTCGGCGGCTACACCTTC; CDR3: CASSGYLREVGGYTF
V: TRBV6-2/TRBV6-3; size: NA; D: TRBD2; J: TRBJ2-3; DNA: TGTGCCAGCAGTTACGGAGGGGCGGGACTAAACACAGATACGCAGTATTTT; CDR3: CASSYGGAGLNTDTQYF
V: TRBV12-3/TRBV12-4; size: once; D: NA; J: TRBJ1-2; DNA: TGTGCCAGCACCGGGGGTAATCGCTATGGCTACACCTTC; CDR3: CASTGGNRYGYTF
V: TRBV2; size: NA; D: NA; J: TRBJ2-5; DNA: TGTGCCAGCAGTGTGGAGACCTCCGGGGGAAGTATCCAGTACTTC; CDR3: CASSVETSGGSIQYF
V: TRBV11-1; size: NA; D: NA; J: TRBJ1-1; DNA: TGTGCCAGCAGCCCGGACTTGAACACTGAAGCTTTCTTT; CDR3: CASSPDLNTEAFF
V: TRBV28; size: NA; D: NA; J: TRBJ2-7; DNA: TGTGCCAGCAGTTTCTCATACAGGGAGAGGTCCTACGAGCAGTACTTC; CDR3: CASSFSYRERSYEQYF
V: TRBV28; size: few; D: TRBD1; J: TRBJ1-6; DNA: TGTGCCAGCAGTTTATTGTCAGGGGGCGACTATAATTCACCCCTCCACTTT; CDR3: CASSLLSGGDYNSPLHF
V: TRBV11-2; size: NA; D: NA; J: TRBJ1-2; DNA: TGTGCCAGCAGCTCTCGTGGCGAAGGGGGGGTTACGAACTATGGCTACACCTTC; CDR3: CASSSRGEGGVTNYGYTF
V: TRBV5-1; size: NA; D: TRBD2; J: TRBJ2-7; DNA: TGCGCCAGCAGCTTGGGGGGACTAGCGGGAGGGTACGAGCAGTACTTC; CDR3: CASSLGGLAGGYEQYF
V: TRBV29-1; size: NA; D: TRBD1; J: TRBJ1-1; DNA: TGCAGCGTGTCGACAGGGTTCGGGAACACTGAAGCTTTCTTT; CDR3: CSVSTGFGNTEAFF
V: TRBV28; size: once; D: TRBD2; J: TRBJ2-7; DNA: TGTGCCAGCAGTTTACCGGGAGGGTACGAGCAGTACTTC; CDR3: CASSLPGGYEQYF
V: TRBV5-1; size: NA; D: TRBD2; J: TRBJ2-5; DNA: TGCGCCAGCAAGAACGGGAGGGCCGGGGAGACCCAGTACTTC; CDR3: CASKNGRAGETQYF
V: TRBV27; size: NA; D: NA; J: TRBJ2-3; DNA: TGTGCCAGCAGTTTAGATAGACTAGTGGATACGCAGTATTTT; CDR3: CASSLDRLVDTQYF
V: TRBV19; size: NA; D: NA; J: TRBJ2-5; DNA: TGTGCCAGTAGTATAGTCACAATGCAACAGGGATGGTTTCAAGAGACCCAGTACTTC; CDR3: CASSIVTMQQGWFQETQYF
V: TRBV19; size: NA; D: TRBD2; J: TRBJ2-3; DNA: TGTGCCAGTAGTATACAAGGACTAGCGGCCACAGATACGCAGTATTTT; CDR3: CASSIQGLAATDTQYF
V: TRBV5-1; size: once; D: NA; J: TRBJ1-4; DNA: TGCGCCAGCAGCTTGGGGCCAGATAATGAAAAACTGTTTTTT; CDR3: CASSLGPDNEKLFF
V: TRBV19; size: NA; D: NA; J: TRBJ2-7; DNA: TGTGCCAGTAGTACCGCGCTCGACTACGAGCAGTACTTC; CDR3: CASSTALDYEQYF
V: TRBV4-1; size: NA; D: NA; J: TRBJ2-7; DNA: TGCGCCAGCAGCCAAGATCAGAACAACTACGAGCAGTACTTC; CDR3: CASSQDQNNYEQYF
V: TRBV6-5; size: once; D: TRBD1; J: TRBJ1-1; DNA: TGTGCCAGCAGTTACCTAACAGGGGGCGGGACTGAAGCTTTCTTT; CDR3: CASSYLTGGGTEAFF
V: TRBV4-1; size: NA; D: TRBD2; J: TRBJ2-1; DNA: TGCGCCAGCAGCCAAGATATATCTAGCGGGAGAACCAACGTAAACAATGAGCAGTTCTTC; CDR3: CASSQDISSGRTNVNNEQFF
V: TRBV6-5; size: NA; D: TRBD1; J: TRBJ1-1; DNA: TGTGCCAGCAGTTACGGGGGACAGATGAACACTGAAGCTTTCTTT; CDR3: CASSYGGQMNTEAFF
V: TRBV24-1; size: NA; D: NA; J: TRBJ2-1; DNA: TGTGCCACCAGTTCGGGTGCCTCCTACAATGAGCAGTTCTTC; CDR3: CATSSGASYNEQFF
V: TRBV10-3; size: NA; D: TRBD2; J: TRBJ2-7; DNA: TGTGCCATCAGTGGGACTAGCGGGAGGTACGAGCAGTACTTC; CDR3: CAISGTSGRYEQYF
V: TRBV27; size: NA; D: TRBD2; J: TRBJ2-1; DNA: TGTGCCAGCAGTTTGTACCTCCGGGAGGGCTCACTCAATGAGCAGTTCTTC; CDR3: CASSLYLREGSLNEQFF
V: TRBV5-1; size: NA; D: NA; J: TRBJ2-7; DNA: TGCGCCAGCAGCTCCAACAGGGACTCCTACGAGCAGTACTTC; CDR3: CASSSNRDSYEQYF
V: TRBV18; size: NA; D: NA; J: TRBJ2-1; DNA: TGTGCCAGCACAGCGGAGTCGGGGGACAATGAGCAGTTCTTC; CDR3: CASTAESGDNEQFF
V: TRBV19; size: once; D: NA; J: TRBJ2-5; DNA: TGTGCCAGTAGCGGACAGTTCCAAGAGACCCAGTACTTC; CDR3: CASSGQFQETQYF
V: TRBV5-8; size: few; D: TRBD1; J: TRBJ1-2; DNA: TGTGCCAGCAGCTTCGGGCAGGGGGAAGGCTACACCTTC; CDR3: CASSFGQGEGYTF